This entry concerns a single T cell receptor (beta chain). This entry is derived from a study of technical replicates of blood from a few donors. Germline V gene data show CDR1 as MNHNS and CDR2 as SASEGT. The ends were cut back, 4 bases at V and 5 bases at J, with 14 bases in the middle. The CDR3 spans 14 residues. Sequencing used immunoSEQ multiplex PCR; TCRdb keeps in-frame clones, though not all of them. Of about 89,000 clones listed, roughly 94% are singletons. Source material: T cells isolated from PBMCs. This chain joins TRBV6-1 and TRBJ1-1; weak D call: TRBD1 (5 bases). This TCR derives from a human donor in good health. CDR3 residues: CASSGEAKGTEAFF. The CDR3 region has the DNA TGTGCCAGCAGTGGAGAGGCCAAGGGGACTGAAGCTTTCTTT.